The 12 T cell receptor beta chains below were found in one sample sequenced in a study of blood T cell repertoires in COVID-19. TCRdb's copy holds only in-frame clones and misses some; the assay was immunoSEQ multiplex PCR. The sample consists of about 190,000 clones, 84% of them appearing once. Specimen: peripheral blood. Receptors originate from a man aged 25-40 years with active or convalescent COVID-19.

This clone showed up just a few times. The chain carries TRBV9 and TRBJ1-2, with D perhaps matching TRBD1 (6 bases). Germline V gives CDR1 SGDLS, CDR2 YYNGEE. The CDR3 runs 15 residues. V shed 4 bases and J shed 3 bases, with 16 bases lying between them. The CDR3 DNA reads TGTGCCAGCAGCTTAAAGTGGACAGCGGACTATGGCTACACCTTC. This encodes CASSLKWTADYGYTF.

The chain employs TRBV5-6 and TRBJ2-7, with TRBD2 identical over 9 bases. The J segment lost 3 bases and the V segment lost 3 bases, leaving 10 bases of the junction unmatched. The CDR3 has 16 residues. Germline CDR1 and CDR2: SGHDT and YYEEEE. The CDR3 region has the DNA TGTGCCAGCAGCTGGACGTCTAGCGGGATTCACTACGAGCAGTACTTC. Protein product: CASSWTSSGIHYEQYF.

The V and J genes are TRBV14 and TRBJ2-7, with D unresolved. V was cut by 3 bases and J by 0 bases, with 15 bases left in between. The CDR3 contains 16 residues. The V gene's germline CDR1 is SGHDN and CDR2 FVKESK. The CDR3 sequence: CASSHLWAESSYEQYF. DNA for the CDR3: TGTGCCAGCAGCCACCTTTGGGCAGAGAGCTCCTACGAGCAGTACTTC.

The chain recombines TRBV12-5 with TRBJ1-2; the match to TRBD1 covers 8 bases. V gave up 0 bases and J gave up 7 bases; unmatched junction bases: 7. This CDR3 contains 15 residues. Germline CDR1 and CDR2: LGHNT and FRNRAP. CDR3 nucleotides: TGTGCTAGTGGTTTGGTAGCGGACAGGGAGGGTGGCTACACCTTC. Its translation is CASGLVADREGGYTF.

This chain connects TRBV6-5 to TRBJ1-2; 7 nucleotides agree with TRBD1. Trimming at V came to 6 bases and at J to 3 bases, leaving 10 bases not matched to a gene. The CDR3 sequence is 15 residues long. Germline V lookup: CDR1 MNHEY, CDR2 SVGAGI. CDR3 DNA: TGTGCCAGCAGCGAGGGGGCACTTCGGGACTATGGCTACACCTTC. It is translated as CASSEGALRDYGYTF.

This sequence joins TRBV11-2 and TRBJ1-1; perhaps TRBD1 as D (5 bases). Germline CDR1 is SGHAT and CDR2 is FQNNGV. Trimming removed 1 base from V and 2 bases from J, with 8 bases in between. The CDR3 consists of 14 residues. CDR3 sequence: CASSLAGLNTEAFF. Here the CDR3 DNA reads TGTGCCAGCAGCTTAGCAGGGCTAAACACTGAAGCTTTCTTT.

The chain joins TRBV11-2 to TRBJ2-5; tentative D call: TRBD1 (7 bases). This CDR3 is 13 amino acids long. Deletions cut 5 bases from V and 3 bases from J, with 10 bases between. The germline V gene has CDR1 SGHAT and CDR2 FQNNGV. This CDR3 reads CASSRGTEETQYF. DNA of the CDR3: TGTGCCAGCAGCCGCGGGACAGAAGAGACCCAGTACTTC.

The rearrangement uses TRBV3-1 (or the pseudogene TRBV3-2) and TRBJ1-5; D remains unclear. V gave up 0 bases and J gave up 2 bases, with 5 bases separating them. CDR1 is LGHDT and CDR2 is YNNKEL in the germline V gene (reference sequence). The CDR3 has 14 residues. Written as DNA, the CDR3 is TGTGCCAGCAGCCAAGATACAGGCAATCAGCCCCAGCATTTT. Protein sequence: CASSQDTGNQPQHF.

This clone appeared a single time. This chain connects TRBV24-1 to TRBJ2-1, with a tentative D call TRBD2 (6 bases). The CDR3 contains 16 residues. Germline lookup yields CDR1 KGHDR and CDR2 SFDVKD. Between the trimmed V and J ends, which lost 8 bases and 3 bases, there was a span of 19 bases. CDR3 in DNA: TGTGCCACCATCCCCCCCGGGGGAGAGGTCTACAATGAGCAGTTCTTC. This encodes CATIPPGGEVYNEQFF.

The chain recombines TRBV18 with TRBJ1-1, with 9 bases that match TRBD1. The CDR3 loop spans 17 amino acids. The germline V gene has CDR1 KGHSH and CDR2 LQKENI. Losses at the gene ends were 8 bases for V and 2 bases for J; bases not matched to a gene: 15. The CDR3 loop is CASRPGQGGEINTEAFF. DNA for the CDR3: TGTGCCAGCCGACCGGGACAGGGCGGGGAGATTAACACTGAAGCTTTCTTT.

The chain employs TRBV27 and TRBJ2-3; the match to TRBD2 covers 8 bases. Germline CDR1 and CDR2: MNHEY and SMNVEV (reference sequence). Unmatched junction bases numbered 12, after V lost 1 base and J lost 3 bases. This CDR3 spans 18 amino acids. CDR3 protein: CASSLWPGSGGRTDTQYF. The DNA for the CDR3 is TGTGCCAGCAGTTTATGGCCCGGGAGCGGGGGTCGAACAGATACGCAGTATTTT.

The chain joins TRBV19 to TRBJ1-2; 10 bases agree with TRBD1. V was pared by 6 bases and J by 0 bases, with 10 bases of the junction left unmatched. CDR1 and CDR2 (germline): LNHDA, SQIVND (reference sequence). The CDR3 consists of 17 residues. The CDR3 sequence is CASRERDRGVSNYGYTF. The CDR3 bases are TGTGCCAGTAGAGAGCGGGACAGGGGCGTTTCTAACTATGGCTACACCTTC.